This T cell receptor beta chain was obtained from a study of PD-1 blockade in classical Hodgkin lymphoma. Looking at the study overall: Every 2 weeks, patients had 3 mg/kg nivolumab intravenously. Study findings and constraints: At baseline, newly diagnosed patients reportedly showed less TCR diversity than healthy donors. The study found complete responders had baseline diversity similar to newly diagnosed patients.

To note about this clone: Its target is not known.

The assay was immunoSEQ multiplex PCR, and TCRdb's table has in-frame clones only and misses some. This sample has 40,000 to 65,000 clones; 65% to 85% occur once, and the top ten carry 16%. Relapse was seen in all patients after autologous stem cell transplantation, and brentuximab vedotin exposure was variable. Complete response, partial response or progressive disease constituted the best responses recorded. Trimming shortened V by 7 bases and J by 6 bases, and 25 bases separated the two germline ends. The CDR3 spans 16 residues. Germline CDR1 is SGHNT and CDR2 is YENEEA. Sample: peripheral blood mononuclear cells (PBMCs), taken at baseline. The chain employs TRBV11-3 and TRBJ2-7, with D possibly matching TRBD2 (5 bases). The TCR sequence derives from a human donor with classical Hodgkin lymphoma. This CDR3 reads CASTHREIGGELEQYF. The CDR3 DNA sequence: TGTGCCAGCACCCATAGGGAAATCGGAGGTGAGCTCGAGCAGTACTTC.